This TCR beta chain was recorded in a study of blood T cell repertoires in COVID-19. As for the study in general: The samples span acute and convalescent COVID-19 from the United States, Italy and Spain. PBMCs, B-cell-depleted T cells, or T cells provided the cDNA or gDNA that made up the material.

The germline V gene has CDR1 LNHDA and CDR2 SQIVND (reference sequence). V dropped 7 bases and J dropped 1 base, with 11 bases sitting between them. This CDR3 is 15 amino acids long. In the original processing: By means of reference gene primer amplification, nucleated cell counts were estimated. TCRdb keeps only in-frame clones here, not all; method: immunoSEQ multiplex PCR. V, J and clone size were drawn from that table, and D and trimming were deduced from the DNA. The data show about 160,000 clones, more than 90% seen once. Specimen: peripheral blood. This receptor was taken from a man between 60 and 70 years old with active or convalescent COVID-19. The chain couples TRBV19 to TRBJ2-6; D possibly corresponds to TRBD2 (6 bases). CDR3 sequence: CASIPGRSGANVLTF. CDR3 bases: TGTGCCAGTATTCCAGGGAGGTCTGGGGCCAACGTCCTGACTTTC.